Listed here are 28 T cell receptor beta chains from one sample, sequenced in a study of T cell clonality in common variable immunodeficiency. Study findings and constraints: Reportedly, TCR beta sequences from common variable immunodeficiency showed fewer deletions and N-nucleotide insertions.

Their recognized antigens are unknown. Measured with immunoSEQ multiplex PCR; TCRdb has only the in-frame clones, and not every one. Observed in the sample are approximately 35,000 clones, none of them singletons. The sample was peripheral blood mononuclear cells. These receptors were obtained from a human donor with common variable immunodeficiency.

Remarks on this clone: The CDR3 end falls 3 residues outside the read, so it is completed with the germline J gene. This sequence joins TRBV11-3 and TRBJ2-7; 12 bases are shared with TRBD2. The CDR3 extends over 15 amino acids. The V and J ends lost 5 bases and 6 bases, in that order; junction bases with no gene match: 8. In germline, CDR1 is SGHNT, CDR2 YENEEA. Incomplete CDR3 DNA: TGTGCCAGCAGCCGGGGACTAGCGGGTGTCTCCGAG. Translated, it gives CASSRGLAGVSE. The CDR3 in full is CASSRGLAGVSEQYF.

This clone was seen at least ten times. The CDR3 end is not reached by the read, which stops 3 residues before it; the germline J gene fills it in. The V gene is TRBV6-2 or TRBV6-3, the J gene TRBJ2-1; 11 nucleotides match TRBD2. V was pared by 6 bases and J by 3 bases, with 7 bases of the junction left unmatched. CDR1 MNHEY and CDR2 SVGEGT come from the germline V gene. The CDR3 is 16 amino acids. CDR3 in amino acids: CASSRLTSGSYNEQFF. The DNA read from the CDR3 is TGTGCCAGCAGCCGCCTCACTAGCGGGAGCTACAATGAG.

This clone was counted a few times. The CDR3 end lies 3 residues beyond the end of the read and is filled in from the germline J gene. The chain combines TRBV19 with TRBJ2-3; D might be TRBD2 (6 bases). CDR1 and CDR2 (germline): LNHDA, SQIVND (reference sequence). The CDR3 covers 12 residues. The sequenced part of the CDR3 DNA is TGTGCCAGTAGTTCGGGCGGGAAGACG. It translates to CASSSGGKT. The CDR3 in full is CASSSGGKTQYF.

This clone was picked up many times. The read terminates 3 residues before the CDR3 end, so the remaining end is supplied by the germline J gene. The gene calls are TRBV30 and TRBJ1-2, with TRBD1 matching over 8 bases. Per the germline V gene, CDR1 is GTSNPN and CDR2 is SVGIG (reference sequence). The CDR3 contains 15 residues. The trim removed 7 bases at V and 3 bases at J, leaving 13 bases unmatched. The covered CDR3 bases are TGTGCCTCTAGAGGACAGGGTAGATCCCACTATGGC. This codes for CASRGQGRSHYG. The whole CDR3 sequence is CASRGQGRSHYGYTF.

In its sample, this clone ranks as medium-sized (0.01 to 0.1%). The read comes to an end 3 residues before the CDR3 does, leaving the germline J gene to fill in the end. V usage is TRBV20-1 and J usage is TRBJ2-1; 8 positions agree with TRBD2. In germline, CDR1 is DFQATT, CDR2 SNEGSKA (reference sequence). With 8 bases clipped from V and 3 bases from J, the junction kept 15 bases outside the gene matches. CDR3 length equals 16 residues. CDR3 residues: CSLFGVAGTLYNEQFF. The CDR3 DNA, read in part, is TGCAGTCTTTTCGGGGTAGCGGGGACCCTCTACAATGAG.

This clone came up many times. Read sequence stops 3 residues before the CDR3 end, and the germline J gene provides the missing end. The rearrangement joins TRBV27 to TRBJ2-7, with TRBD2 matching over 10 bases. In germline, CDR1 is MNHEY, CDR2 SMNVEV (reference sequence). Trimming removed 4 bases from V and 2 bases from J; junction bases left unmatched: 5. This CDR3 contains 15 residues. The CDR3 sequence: CASSSRLAGPYEQYF. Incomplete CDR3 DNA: TGTGCCAGCAGTTCTAGACTAGCGGGTCCCTACGAG.

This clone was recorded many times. The CDR3 spells CASSFQPGQTETQYF. Partial CDR3 DNA: TGTGCCAGCAGCTTCCAACCCGGACAGACAGAGACC. The V call is TRBV7-2, the J call TRBJ2-5; D possibly corresponds to TRBD1 (6 bases). Sequencing ends 3 residues short of the CDR3 end; the germline J gene provides the rest. V was cut by 3 bases and J by 4 bases, with 15 bases left in between. Germline V gene data show CDR1 as SGHTA and CDR2 as FQGNSA. The CDR3 spans 15 residues.

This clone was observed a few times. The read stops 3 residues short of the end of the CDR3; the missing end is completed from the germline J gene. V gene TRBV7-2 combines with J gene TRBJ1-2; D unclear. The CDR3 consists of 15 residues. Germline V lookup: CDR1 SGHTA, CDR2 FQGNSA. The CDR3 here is CASSFNLEAYGGYTF. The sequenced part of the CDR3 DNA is TGTGCCAGCAGCTTCAACCTAGAGGCCTATGGCGGC.

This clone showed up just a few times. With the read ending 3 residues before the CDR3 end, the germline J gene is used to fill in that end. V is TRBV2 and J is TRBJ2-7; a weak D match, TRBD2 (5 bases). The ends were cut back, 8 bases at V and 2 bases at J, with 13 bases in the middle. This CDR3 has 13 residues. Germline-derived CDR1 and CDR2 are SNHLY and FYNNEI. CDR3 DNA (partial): TGTGCCAGCTTCGGGGATTACCCCTACGAG. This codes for CASFGDYPYE. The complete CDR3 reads CASFGDYPYEQYF.

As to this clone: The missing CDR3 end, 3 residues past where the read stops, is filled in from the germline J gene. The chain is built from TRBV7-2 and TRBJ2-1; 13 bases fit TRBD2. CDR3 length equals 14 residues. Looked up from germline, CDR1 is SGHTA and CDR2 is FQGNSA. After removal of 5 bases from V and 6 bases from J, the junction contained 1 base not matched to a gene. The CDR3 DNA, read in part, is TGTGCCAGCAGCCGGACTAGCGGGAGCAATGAG. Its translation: CASSRTSGSNE. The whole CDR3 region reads CASSRTSGSNEQFF.

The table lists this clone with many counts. The CDR3 region is CASSPGRGYTIYF. CDR3 DNA, as far as it was read: TGTGCCAGCAGCCCGGGCAGGGGTTACACC. The chain recombines TRBV7-2 with TRBJ1-3, with a possible D match to TRBD1 (6 bases). The read terminates 3 residues before the CDR3 end, so the remaining end is supplied by the germline J gene. Between the trimmed V and J ends, which lost 5 bases and 8 bases, there was a span of 13 bases. CDR3 size: 13 residues. CDR1 and CDR2 (germline): SGHTA, FQGNSA.

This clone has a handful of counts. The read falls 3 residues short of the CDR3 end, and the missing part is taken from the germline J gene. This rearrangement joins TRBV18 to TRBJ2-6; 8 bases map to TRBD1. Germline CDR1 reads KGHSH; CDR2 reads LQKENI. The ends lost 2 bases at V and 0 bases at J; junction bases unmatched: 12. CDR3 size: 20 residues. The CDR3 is CASSPVVLDRVRSGANVLTF. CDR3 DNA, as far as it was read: TGTGCCAGCTCACCAGTAGTATTGGACAGGGTTCGCTCTGGGGCCAACGTC.

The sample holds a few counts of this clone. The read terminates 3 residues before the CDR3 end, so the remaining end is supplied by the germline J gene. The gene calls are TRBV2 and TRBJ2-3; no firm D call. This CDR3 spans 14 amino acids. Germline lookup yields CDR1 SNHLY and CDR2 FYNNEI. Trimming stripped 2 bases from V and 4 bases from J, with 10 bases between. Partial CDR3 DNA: TGTGCCAGCAGTGAAATTGTTCGCGCAGATACG. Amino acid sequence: CASSEIVRADT. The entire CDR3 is CASSEIVRADTQYF.

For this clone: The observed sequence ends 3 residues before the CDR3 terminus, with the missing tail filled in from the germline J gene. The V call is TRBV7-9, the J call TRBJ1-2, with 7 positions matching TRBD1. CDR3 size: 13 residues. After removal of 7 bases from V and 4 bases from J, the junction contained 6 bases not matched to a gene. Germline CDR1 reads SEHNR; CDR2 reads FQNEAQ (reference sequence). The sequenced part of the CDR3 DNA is TGTGCCAGCAAACCCGGGACAGCCTATGGC. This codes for CASKPGTAYG. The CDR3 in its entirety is CASKPGTAYGYTF.

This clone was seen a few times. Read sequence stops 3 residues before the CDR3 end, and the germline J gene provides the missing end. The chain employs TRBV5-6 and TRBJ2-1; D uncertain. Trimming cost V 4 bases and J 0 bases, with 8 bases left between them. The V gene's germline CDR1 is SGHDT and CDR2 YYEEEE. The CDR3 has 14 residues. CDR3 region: CASSPGSSYNEQFF. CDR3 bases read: TGTGCCAGCAGCCCTGGTAGCTCCTACAATGAG.

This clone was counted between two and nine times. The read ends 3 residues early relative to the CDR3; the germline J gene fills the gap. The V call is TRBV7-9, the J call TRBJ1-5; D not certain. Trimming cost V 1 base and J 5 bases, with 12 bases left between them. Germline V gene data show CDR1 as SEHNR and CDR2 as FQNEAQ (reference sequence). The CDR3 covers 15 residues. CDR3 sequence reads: CASSLDGGGYQPQHF. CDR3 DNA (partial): TGTGCCAGCAGCTTAGATGGTGGCGGGTATCAGCCC.

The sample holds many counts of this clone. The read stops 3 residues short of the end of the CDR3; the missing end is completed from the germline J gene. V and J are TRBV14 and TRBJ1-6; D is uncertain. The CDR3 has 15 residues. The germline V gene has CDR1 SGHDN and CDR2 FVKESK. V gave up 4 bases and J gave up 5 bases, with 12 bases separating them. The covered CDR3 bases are TGTGCCAGCAGCCGGCGAGTGGCGGATAATTCACCC. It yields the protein CASSRRVADNSP. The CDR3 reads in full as CASSRRVADNSPLHF. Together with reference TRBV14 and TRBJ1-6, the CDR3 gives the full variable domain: EAGVTQFPSHSVIEKGQTVTLRCDPISGHDNLYWYRRVMGKEIKFLLHFVKESKQDESGMPNNRFLAERTGGTYSTLKVQPAELEDSGVYFCASSRRVADNSPLHFGNGTRLTVT.

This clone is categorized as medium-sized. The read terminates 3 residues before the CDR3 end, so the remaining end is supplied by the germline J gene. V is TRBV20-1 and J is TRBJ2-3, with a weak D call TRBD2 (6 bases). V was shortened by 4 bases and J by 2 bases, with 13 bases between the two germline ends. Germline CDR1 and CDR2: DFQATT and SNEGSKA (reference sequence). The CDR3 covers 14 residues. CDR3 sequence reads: CSAKASDSTDTQYF. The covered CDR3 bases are TGCAGTGCTAAGGCTAGCGACTCCACAGATACG.

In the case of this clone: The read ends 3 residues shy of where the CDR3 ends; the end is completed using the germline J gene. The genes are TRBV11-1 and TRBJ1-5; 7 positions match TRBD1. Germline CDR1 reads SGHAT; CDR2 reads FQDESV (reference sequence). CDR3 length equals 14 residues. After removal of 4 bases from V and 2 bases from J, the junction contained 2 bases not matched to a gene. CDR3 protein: CASSSGQGNQPQHF. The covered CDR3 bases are TGTGCCAGCAGCTCCGGACAGGGCAATCAGCCC.

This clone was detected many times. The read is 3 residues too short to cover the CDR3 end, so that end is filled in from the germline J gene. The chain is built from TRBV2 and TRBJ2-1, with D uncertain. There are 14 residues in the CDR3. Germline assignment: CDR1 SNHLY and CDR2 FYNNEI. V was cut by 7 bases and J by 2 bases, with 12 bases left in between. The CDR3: CASIINQAYNEQFF. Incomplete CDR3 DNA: TGTGCCAGCATAATCAACCAGGCCTACAATGAG.

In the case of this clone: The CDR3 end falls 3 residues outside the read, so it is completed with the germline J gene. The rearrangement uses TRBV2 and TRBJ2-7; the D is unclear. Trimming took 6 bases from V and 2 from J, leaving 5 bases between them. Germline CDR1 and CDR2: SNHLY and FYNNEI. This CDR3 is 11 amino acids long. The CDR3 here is CASSPAYEQYF. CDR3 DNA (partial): TGTGCCAGCAGCCCGGCCTACGAG.

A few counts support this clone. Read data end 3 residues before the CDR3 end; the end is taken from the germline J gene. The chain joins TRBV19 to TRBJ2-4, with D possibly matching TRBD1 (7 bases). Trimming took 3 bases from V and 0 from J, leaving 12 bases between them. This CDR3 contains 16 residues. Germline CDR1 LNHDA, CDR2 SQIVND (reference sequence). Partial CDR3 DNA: TGTGCCAGTAGTATGGGCAGGGGGGTAGCCAAAAACATT. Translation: CASSMGRGVAKNI. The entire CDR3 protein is CASSMGRGVAKNIQYF. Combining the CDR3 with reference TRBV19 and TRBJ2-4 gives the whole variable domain DGGITQSPKYLFRKEGQNVTLSCEQNLNHDAMYWYRQDPGQGLRLIYYSQIVNDFQKGDIAEGYSVSREKKESFPLTVTSAQKNPTAFYLCASSMGRGVAKNIQYFGAGTRLSVL.

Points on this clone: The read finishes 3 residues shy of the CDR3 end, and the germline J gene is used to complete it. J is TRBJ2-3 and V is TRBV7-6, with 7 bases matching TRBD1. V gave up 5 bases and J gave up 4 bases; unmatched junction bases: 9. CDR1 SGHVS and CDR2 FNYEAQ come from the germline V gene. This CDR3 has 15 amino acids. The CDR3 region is CASSTRGDRADTQYF. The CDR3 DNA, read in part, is TGTGCCAGCAGCACCAGAGGAGACAGGGCAGATACG.

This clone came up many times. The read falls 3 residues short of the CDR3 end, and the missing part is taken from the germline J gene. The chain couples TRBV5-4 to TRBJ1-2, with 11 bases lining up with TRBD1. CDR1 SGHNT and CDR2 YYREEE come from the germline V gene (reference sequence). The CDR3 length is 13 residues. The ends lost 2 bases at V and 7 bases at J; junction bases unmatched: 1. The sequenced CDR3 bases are TGTGCCAGCAGCTTCGGACAGGGGGCTGGC. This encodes CASSFGQGAG. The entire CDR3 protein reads CASSFGQGAGYTF.

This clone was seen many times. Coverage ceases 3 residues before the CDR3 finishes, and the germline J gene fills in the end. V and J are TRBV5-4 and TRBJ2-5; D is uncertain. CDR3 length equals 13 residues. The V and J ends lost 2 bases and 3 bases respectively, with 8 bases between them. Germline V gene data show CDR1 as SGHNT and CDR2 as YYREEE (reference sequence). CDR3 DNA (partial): TGTGCCAGCAGCTTAGGCAGCGAAGAGACC. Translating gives CASSLGSEET. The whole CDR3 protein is CASSLGSEETQYF.

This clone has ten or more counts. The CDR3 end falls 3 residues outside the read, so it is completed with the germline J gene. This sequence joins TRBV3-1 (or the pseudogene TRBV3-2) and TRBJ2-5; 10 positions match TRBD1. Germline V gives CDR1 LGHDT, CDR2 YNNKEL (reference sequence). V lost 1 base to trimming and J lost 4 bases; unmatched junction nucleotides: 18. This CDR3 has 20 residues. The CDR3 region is CASSQVLGKLGDRGGETQYF. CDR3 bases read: TGTGCCAGCAGCCAAGTCCTCGGGAAATTGGGGGACAGGGGTGGAGAGACC.

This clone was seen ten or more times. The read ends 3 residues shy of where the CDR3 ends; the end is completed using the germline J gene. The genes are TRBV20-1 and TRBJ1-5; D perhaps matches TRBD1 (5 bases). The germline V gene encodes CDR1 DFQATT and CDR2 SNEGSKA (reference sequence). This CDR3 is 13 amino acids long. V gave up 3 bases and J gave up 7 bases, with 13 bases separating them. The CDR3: CSARGGEKQPQHF. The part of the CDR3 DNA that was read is TGCAGTGCTAGGGGGGGGGAAAAGCAGCCC.

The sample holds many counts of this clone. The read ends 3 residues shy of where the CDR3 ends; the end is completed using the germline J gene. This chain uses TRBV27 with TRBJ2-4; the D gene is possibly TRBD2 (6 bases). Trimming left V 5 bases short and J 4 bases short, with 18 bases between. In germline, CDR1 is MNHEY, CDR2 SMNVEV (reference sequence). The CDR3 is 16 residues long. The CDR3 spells CASSPQAAGWKNIQYF. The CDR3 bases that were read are TGTGCCAGCAGTCCTCAAGCCGCGGGATGGAAAAACATT.